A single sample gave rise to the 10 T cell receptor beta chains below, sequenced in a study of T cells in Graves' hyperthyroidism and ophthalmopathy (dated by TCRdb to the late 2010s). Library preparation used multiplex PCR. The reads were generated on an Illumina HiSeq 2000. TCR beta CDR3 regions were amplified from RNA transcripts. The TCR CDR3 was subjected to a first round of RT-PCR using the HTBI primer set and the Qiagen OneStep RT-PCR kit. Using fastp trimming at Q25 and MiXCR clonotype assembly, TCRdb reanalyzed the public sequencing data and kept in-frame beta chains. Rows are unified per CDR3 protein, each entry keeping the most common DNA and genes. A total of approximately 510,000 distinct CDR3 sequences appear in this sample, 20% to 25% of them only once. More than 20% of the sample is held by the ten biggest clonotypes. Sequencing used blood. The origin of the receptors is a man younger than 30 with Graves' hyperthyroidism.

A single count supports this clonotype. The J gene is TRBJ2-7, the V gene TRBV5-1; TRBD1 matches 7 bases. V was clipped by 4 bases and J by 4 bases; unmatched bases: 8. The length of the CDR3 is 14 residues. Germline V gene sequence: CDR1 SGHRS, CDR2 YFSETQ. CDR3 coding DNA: TGCGCCAGCAGCGTTACCGGGACAGATTACGAGCAGTACTTC. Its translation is CASSVTGTDYEQYF.

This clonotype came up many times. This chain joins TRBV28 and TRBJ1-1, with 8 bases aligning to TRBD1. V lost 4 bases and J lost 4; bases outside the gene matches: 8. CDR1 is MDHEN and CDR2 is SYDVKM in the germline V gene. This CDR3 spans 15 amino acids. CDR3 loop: CASSWNRGVSTEAFF. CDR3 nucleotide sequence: TGTGCCAGCAGTTGGAACAGGGGGGTGAGCACTGAAGCTTTCTTT.

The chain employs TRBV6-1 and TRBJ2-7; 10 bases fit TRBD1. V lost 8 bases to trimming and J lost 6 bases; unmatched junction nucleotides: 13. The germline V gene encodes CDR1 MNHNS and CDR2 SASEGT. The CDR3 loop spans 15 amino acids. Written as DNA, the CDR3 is TGTGCCAGCGGGGTGAAAGACAGGGGGCGGTCCGAGCAGTACTTC. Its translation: CASGVKDRGRSEQYF.

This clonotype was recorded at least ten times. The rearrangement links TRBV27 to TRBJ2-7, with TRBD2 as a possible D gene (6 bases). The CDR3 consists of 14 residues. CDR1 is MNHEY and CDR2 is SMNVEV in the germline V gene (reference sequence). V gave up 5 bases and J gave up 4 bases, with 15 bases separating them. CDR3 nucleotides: TGTGCCAGCAGTCCGGTCGGGGGAACTTACGAGCAGTACTTC. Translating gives CASSPVGGTYEQYF.

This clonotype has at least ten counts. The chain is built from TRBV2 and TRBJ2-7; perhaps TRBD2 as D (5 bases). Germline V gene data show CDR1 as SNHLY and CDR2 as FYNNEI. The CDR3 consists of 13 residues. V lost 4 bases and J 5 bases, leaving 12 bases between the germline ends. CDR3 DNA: TGTGCCAGCAGTGCTGGTCTCGGGAACGAGCAGTACTTC. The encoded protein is CASSAGLGNEQYF. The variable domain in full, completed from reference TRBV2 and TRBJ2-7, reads EPEVTQTPSHQVTQMGQEVILRCVPISNHLYFYWYRQILGQKVEFLVSFYNNEISEKSEIFDDQFSVERPDGSNFTLKIRSTKLEDSAMYFCASSAGLGNEQYFGPGTRLTVT.

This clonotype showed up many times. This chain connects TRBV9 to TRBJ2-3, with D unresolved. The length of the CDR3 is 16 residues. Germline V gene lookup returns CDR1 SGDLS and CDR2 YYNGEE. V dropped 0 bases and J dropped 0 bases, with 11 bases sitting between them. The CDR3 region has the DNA TGTGCCAGCAGCGTAGCGGCCCAGTTTAGCACAGATACGCAGTATTTT. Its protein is CASSVAAQFSTDTQYF.

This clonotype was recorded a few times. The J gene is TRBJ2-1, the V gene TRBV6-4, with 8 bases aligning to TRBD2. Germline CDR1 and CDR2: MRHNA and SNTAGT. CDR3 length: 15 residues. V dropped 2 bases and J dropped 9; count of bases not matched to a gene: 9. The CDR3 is CASSDVTGGNGEQFF. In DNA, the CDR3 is TGTGCCAGCAGTGACGTAACGGGGGGGAATGGTGAGCAGTTCTTC.

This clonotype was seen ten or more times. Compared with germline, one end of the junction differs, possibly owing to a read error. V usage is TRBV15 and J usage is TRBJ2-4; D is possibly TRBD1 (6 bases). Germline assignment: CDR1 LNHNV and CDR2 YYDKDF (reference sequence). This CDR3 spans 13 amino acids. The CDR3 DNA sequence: TGTGCCACCAGGAGAGGGGGAGAAAACATTCAGTACTTC. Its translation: CATRRGGENIQYF.

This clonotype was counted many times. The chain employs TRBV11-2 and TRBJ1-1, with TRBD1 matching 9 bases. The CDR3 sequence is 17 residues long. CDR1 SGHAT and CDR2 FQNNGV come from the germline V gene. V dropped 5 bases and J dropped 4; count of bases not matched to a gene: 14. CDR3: CASSILIRGTGFTEAFF. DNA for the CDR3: TGTGCCAGCAGCATATTGATTAGGGGGACAGGGTTCACTGAAGCTTTCTTT.

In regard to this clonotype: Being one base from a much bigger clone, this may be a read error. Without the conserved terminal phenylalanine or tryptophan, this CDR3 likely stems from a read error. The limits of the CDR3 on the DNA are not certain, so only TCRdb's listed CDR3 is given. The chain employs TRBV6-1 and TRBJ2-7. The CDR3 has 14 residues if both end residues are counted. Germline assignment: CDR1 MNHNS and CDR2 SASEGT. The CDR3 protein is CASNPTHTPSEQCL.